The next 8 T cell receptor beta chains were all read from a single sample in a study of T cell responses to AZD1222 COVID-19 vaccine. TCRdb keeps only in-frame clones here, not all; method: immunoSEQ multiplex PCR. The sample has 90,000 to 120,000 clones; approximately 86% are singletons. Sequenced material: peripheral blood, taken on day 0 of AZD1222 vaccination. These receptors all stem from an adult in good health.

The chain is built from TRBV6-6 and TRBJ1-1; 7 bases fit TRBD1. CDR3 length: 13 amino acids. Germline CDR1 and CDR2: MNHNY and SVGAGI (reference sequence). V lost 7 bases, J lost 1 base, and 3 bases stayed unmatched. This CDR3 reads CASTTGRNTEAFF. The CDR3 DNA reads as TGTGCCAGCACGACAGGGAGGAACACTGAAGCTTTCTTT.

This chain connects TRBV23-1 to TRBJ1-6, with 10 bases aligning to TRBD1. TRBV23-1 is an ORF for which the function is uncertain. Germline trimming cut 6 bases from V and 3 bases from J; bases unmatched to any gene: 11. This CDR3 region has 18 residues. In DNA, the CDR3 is TGCGCCAGCAGGAAGGCATCGGGACAGGGGTACTATAATTCACCCCTCCACTTT. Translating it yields CASRKASGQGYYNSPLHF.

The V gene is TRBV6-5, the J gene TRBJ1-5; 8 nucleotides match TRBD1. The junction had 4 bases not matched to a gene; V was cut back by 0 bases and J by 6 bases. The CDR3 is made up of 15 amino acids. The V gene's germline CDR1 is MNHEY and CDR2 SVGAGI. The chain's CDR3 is CASSYSTGGTQPQHF. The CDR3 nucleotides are TGTGCCAGCAGTTACTCTACAGGGGGGACTCAGCCCCAGCATTTT.

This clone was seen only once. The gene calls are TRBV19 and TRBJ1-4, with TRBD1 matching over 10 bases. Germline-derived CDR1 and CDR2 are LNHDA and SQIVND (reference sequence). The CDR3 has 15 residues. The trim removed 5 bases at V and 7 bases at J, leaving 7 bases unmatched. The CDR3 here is CASSFSGTGAEKLFF. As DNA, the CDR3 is TGTGCCAGTAGTTTCTCCGGGACAGGGGCTGAAAAACTGTTTTTT.

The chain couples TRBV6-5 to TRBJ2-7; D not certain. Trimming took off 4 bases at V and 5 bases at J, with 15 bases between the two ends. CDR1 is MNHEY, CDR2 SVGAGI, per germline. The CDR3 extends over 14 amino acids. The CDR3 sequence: CASSSIGLDDEQYF. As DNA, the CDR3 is TGTGCCAGCAGTTCAATTGGGCTAGATGACGAGCAGTACTTC.

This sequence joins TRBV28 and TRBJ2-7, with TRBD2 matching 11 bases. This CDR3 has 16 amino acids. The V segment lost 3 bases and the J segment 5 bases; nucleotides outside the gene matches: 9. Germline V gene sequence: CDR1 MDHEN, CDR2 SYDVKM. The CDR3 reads CASSFLAGGYIDEQYF. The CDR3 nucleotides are TGTGCCAGCAGTTTTTTAGCGGGGGGGTACATCGACGAGCAGTACTTC.

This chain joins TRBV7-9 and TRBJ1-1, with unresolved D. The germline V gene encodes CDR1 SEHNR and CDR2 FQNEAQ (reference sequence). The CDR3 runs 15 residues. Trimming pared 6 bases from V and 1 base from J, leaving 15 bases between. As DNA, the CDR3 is TGTGCCAGCAGACACCTGCGCCAGGCGAACACTGAAGCTTTCTTT. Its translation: CASRHLRQANTEAFF.

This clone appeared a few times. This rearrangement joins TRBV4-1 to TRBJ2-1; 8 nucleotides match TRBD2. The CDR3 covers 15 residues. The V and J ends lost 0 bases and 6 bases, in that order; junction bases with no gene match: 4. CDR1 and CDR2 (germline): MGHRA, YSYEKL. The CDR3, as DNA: TGCGCCAGCAGCCAAGACCGGGGACTAGGCAATGAGCAGTTCTTC. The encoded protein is CASSQDRGLGNEQFF.